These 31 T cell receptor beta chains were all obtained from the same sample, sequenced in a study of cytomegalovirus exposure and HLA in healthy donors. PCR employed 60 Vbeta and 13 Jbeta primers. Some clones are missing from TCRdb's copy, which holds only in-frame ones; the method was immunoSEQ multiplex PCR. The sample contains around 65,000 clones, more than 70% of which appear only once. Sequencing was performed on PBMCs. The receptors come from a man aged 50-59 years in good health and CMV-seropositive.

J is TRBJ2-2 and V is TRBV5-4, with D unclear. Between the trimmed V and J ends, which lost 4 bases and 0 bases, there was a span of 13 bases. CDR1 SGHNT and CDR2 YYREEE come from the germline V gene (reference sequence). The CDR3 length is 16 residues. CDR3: CASSRPDNTNTGELFF. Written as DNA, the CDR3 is TGTGCCAGCAGCCGTCCAGACAATACGAACACCGGGGAGCTGTTTTTT.

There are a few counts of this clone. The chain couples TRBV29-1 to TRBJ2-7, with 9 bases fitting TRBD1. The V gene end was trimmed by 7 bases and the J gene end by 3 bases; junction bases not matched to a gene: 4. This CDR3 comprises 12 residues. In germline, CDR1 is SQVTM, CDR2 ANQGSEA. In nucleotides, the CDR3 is TGCAGCGCTGGGACAGGGAGCTACGAGCAGTACTTC. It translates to CSAGTGSYEQYF.

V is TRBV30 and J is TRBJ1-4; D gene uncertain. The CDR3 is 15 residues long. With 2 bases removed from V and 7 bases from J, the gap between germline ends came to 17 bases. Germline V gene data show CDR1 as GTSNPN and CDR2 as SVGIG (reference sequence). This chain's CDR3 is CAWSYLGWEPEKLFF. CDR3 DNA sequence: TGTGCCTGGAGTTATTTAGGGTGGGAGCCTGAAAAACTGTTTTTT.

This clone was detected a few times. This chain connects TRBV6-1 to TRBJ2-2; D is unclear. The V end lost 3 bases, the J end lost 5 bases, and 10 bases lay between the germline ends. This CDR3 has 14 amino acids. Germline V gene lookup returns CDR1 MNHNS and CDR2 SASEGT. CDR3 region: CASSEMHGTGELFF. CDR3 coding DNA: TGTGCCAGCAGTGAGATGCACGGGACCGGGGAGCTGTTTTTT.

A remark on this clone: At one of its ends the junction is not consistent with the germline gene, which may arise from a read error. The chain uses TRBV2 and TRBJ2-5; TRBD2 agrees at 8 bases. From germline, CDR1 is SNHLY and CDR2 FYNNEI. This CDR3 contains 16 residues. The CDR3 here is CASGERVAGKKETQYF. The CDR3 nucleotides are TGTGCCAGCGGTGAAAGGGTAGCGGGAAAGAAAGAGACCCAGTACTTC.

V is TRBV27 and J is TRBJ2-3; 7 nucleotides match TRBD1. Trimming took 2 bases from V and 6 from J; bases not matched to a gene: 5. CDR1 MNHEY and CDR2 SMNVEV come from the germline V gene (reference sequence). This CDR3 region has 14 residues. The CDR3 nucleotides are TGTGCCAGCAGTTTAGACAGGGTATCGGATACGCAGTATTTT. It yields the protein CASSLDRVSDTQYF.

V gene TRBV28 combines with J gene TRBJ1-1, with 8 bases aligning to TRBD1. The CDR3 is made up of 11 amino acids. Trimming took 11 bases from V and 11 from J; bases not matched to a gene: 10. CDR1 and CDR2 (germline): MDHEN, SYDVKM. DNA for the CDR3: TGTGCCGCGACAGGGGAGAGAAATGCTTTCTTT. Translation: CAATGERNAFF. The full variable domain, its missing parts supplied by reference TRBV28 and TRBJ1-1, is DVKVTQSSRYLVKRTGEKVFLECVQDMDHENMFWYRQDPGLGLRLIYFSYDVKMKEKGDIPEGYSVSREKKERFSLILESASTNQTSMYLCAATGERNAFFGQGTRLTVV.

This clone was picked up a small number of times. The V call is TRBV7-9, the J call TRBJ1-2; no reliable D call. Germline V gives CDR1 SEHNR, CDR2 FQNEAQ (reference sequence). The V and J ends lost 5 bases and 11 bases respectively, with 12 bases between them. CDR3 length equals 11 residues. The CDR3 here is CASSPSMEYTF. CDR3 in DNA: TGTGCCAGCAGCCCGTCTATGGAGTACACCTTC.

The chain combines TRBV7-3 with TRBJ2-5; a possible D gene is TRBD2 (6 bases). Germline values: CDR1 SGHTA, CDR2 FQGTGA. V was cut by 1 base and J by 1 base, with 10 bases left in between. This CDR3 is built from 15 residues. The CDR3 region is CASSLIPGVQETQYF. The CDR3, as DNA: TGTGCCAGCAGCTTAATACCGGGGGTCCAAGAGACCCAGTACTTC.

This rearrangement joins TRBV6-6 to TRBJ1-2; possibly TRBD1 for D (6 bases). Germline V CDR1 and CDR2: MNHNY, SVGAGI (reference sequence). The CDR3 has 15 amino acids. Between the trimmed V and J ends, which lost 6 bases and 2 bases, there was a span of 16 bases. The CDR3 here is CASRDTGTRNYGYTF. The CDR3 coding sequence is TGTGCCAGCAGGGACACAGGGACGAGGAACTATGGCTACACCTTC.

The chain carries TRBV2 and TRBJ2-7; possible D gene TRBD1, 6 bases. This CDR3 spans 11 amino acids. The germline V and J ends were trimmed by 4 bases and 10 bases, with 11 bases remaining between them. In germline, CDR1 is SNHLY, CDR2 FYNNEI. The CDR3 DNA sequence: TGTGCCAGCAGTGGGGGGCGGCTCCAGTACTTC. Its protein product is CASSGGRLQYF.

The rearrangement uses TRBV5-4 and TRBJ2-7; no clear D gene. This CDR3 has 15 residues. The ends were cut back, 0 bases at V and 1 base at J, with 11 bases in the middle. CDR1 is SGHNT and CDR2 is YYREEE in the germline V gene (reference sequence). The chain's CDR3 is CASSLDLAQSYEQYF. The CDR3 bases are TGTGCCAGCAGCTTGGATCTGGCCCAGTCCTACGAGCAGTACTTC.

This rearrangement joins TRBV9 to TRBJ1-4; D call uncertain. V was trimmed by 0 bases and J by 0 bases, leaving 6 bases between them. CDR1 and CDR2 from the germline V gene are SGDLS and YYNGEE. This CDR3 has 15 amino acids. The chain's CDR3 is CASSVGQTTNEKLFF. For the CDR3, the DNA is TGTGCCAGCAGCGTAGGGCAGACAACTAATGAAAAACTGTTTTTT. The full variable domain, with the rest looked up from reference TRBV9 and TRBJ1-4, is DSGVTQTPKHLITATGQRVTLRCSPRSGDLSVYWYQQSLDQGLQFLIQYYNGEERAKGNILERFSAQQFPDLHSELNLSSLELGDSALYFCASSVGQTTNEKLFFGSGTQLSVL.

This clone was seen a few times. The CDR3 protein is CASSPGTGGKYGYTF. The CDR3 nucleotides are TGTGCCAGCAGTCCCGGGACAGGGGGCAAATATGGCTACACCTTC. The chain couples TRBV6-5 to TRBJ1-2; 12 bases agree with TRBD1. The J segment lost 5 bases and the V segment lost 5 bases, leaving 6 bases of the junction unmatched. This CDR3 has 15 amino acids. CDR1 and CDR2 (germline): MNHEY, SVGAGI.

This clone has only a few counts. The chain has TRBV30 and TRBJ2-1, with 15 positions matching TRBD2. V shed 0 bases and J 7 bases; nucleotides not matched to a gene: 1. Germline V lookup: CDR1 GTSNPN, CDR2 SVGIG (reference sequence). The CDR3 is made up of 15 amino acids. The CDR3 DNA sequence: TGTGCCTGGAGTGTCGGACTAGCGGGAGGGAATGAGCAGTTCTTC. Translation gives CAWSVGLAGGNEQFF.

This CDR3 reads CASSQEGSNYGYTF. CDR3 coding DNA: TGTGCCAGCAGCCAAGAGGGCAGCAACTATGGCTACACCTTC. The gene calls are TRBV9 and TRBJ1-2, with D unresolved. Germline CDR1 and CDR2: SGDLS and YYNGEE. V was pared by 4 bases and J by 2 bases, with 12 bases between. This CDR3 contains 14 residues.

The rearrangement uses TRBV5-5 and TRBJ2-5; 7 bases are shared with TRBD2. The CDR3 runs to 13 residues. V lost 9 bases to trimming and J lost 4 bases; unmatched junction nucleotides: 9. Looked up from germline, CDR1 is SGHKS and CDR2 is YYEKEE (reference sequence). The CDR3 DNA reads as TGTGCCAACCCTCGTGGGGAGGGAGAGACCCAGTACTTC. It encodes CANPRGEGETQYF.

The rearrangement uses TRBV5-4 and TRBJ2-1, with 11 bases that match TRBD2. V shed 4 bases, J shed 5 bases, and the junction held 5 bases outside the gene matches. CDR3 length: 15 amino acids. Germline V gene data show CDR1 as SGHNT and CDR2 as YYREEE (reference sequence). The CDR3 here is CASSGASGRNNEQFF. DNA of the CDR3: TGTGCCAGCAGCGGAGCTAGCGGGAGGAACAATGAGCAGTTCTTC.

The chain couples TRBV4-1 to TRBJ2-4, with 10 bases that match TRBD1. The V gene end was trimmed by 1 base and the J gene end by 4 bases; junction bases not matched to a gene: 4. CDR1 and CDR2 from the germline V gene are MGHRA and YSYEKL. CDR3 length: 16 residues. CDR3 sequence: CASSQAQGQGKNIQYF. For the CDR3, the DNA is TGCGCCAGCAGCCAAGCTCAGGGACAGGGGAAAAACATTCAGTACTTC.

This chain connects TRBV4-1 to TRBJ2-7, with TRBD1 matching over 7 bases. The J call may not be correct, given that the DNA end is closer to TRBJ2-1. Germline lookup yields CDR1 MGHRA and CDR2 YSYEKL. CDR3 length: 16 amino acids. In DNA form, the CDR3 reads TGCGCCAGCAGCCAAGCGGTACAGGGGTATGACAATGAGCAGTTCTTC. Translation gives CASSQAVQGYDNEQFF.

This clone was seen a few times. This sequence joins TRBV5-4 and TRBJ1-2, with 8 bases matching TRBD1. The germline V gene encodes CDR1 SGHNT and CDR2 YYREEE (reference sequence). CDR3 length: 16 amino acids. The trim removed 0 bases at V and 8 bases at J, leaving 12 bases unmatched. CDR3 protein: CASSLGQGSSGSGYTF. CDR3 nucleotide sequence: TGTGCCAGCAGCTTGGGACAGGGGAGTTCAGGATCGGGCTACACCTTC.

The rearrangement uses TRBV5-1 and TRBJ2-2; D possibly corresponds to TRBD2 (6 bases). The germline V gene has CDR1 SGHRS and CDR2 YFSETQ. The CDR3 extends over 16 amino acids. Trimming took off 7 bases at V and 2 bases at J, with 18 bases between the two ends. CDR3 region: CASERTGGDNTGELFF. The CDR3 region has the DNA TGCGCCAGCGAGCGGACGGGCGGGGATAACACCGGGGAGCTGTTTTTT.

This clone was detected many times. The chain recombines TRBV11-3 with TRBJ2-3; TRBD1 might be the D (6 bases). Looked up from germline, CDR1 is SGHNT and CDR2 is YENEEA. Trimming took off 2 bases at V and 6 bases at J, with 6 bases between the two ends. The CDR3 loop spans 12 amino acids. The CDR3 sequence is CASSLQGDTQYF. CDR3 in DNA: TGTGCCAGCAGCTTACAGGGGGATACGCAGTATTTT.

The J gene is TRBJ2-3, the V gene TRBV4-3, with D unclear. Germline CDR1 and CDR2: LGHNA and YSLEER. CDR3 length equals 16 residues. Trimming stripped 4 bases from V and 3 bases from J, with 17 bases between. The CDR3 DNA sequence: TGCGCCAGCAGCCGACTCACCTCAACTGGGACAGATACGCAGTATTTT. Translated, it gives CASSRLTSTGTDTQYF.

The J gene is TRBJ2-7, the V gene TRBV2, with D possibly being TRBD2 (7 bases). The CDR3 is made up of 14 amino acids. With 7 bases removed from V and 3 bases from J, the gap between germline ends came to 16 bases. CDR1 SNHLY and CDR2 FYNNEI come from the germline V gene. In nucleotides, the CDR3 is TGTGCCAGCATCCGAGGGGGAGGGAACTACGAGCAGTACTTC. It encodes CASIRGGGNYEQYF.

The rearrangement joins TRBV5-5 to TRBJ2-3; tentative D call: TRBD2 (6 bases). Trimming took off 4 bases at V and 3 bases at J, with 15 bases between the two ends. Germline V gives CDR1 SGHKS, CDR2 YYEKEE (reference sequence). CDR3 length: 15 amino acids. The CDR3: CASSPQAGGTDTQYF. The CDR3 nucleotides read TGTGCCAGCAGCCCCCAAGCGGGCGGTACAGATACGCAGTATTTT.

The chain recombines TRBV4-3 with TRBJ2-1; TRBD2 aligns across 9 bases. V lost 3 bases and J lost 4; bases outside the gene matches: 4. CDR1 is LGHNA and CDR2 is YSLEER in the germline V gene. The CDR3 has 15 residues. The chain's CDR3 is CASSHRTSAYNEQFF. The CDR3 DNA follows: TGCGCCAGCAGCCATCGGACTAGCGCTTACAATGAGCAGTTCTTC.

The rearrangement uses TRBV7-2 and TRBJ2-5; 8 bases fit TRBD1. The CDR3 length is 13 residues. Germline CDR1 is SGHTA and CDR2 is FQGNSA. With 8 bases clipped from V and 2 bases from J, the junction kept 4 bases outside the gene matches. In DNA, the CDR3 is TGTGCCAGCCTGAGGGACAGGCAAGAGACCCAGTACTTC. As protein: CASLRDRQETQYF.

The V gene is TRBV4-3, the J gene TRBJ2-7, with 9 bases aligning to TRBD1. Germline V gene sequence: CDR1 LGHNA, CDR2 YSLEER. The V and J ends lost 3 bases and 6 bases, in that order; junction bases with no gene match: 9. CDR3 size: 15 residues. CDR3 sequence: CASSQQGQGSSEQYF. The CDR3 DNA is TGCGCCAGCAGCCAGCAGGGACAGGGTTCGTCCGAGCAGTACTTC.

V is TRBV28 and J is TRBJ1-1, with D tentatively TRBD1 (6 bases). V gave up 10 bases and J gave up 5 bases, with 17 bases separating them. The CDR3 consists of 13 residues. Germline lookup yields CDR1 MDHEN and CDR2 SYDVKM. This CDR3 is CATYTGRVTEAFF. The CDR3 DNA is TGTGCCACTTATACAGGGAGGGTGACTGAAGCTTTCTTT.

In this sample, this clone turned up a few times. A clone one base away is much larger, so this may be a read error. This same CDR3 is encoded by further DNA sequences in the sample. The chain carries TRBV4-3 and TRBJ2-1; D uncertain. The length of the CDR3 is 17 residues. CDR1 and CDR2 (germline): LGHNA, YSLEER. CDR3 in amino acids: CASSPDMIVLIYNEQFF. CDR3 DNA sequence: TGCGCGAGCAGCCCAGATATGATCGTACTCATCTACAATGAGCAGTTCTTC.